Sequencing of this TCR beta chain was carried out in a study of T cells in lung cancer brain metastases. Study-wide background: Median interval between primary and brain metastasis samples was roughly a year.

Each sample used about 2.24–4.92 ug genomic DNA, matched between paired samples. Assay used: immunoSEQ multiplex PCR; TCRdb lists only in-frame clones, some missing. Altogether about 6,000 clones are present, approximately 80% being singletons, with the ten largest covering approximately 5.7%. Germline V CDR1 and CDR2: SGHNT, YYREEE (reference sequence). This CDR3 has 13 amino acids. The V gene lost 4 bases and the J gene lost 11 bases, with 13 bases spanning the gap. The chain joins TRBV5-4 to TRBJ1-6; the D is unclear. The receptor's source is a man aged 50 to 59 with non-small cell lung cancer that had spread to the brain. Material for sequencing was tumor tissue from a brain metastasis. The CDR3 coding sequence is TGTGCCAGCAGCACCGGGAGTCAGCCACCCCTCCACTTT. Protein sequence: CASSTGSQPPLHF.